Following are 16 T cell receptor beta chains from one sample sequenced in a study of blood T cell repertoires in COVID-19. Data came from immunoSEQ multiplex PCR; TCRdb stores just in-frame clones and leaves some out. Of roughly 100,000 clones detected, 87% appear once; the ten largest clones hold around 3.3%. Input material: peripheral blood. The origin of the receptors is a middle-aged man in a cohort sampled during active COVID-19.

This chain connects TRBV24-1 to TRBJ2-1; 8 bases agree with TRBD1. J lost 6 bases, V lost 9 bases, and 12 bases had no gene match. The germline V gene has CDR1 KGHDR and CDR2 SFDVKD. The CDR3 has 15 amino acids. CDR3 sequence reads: CATERTRGLSNEQFF. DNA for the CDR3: TGTGCCACCGAAAGGACCAGGGGGCTAAGCAATGAGCAGTTCTTC.

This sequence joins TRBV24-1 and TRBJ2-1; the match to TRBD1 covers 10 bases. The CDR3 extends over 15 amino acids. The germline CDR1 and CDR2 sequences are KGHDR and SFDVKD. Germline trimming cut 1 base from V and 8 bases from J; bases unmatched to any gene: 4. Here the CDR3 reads CATSDFRTGGDEQFF. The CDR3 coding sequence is TGTGCCACCAGTGATTTCAGGACAGGGGGGGATGAGCAGTTCTTC.

CDR3 sequence reads: CASSRVGGYNEQFF. The CDR3 DNA follows: TGTGCCAGCAGTAGGGTCGGGGGCTACAATGAGCAGTTCTTC. The chain employs TRBV13 and TRBJ2-1; a possible D gene is TRBD2 (6 bases). V lost 6 bases, J lost 3 bases, and 12 bases lay in between. CDR3 length: 14 amino acids. Germline V gene lookup returns CDR1 PRHDT and CDR2 FYEKMQ (reference sequence).

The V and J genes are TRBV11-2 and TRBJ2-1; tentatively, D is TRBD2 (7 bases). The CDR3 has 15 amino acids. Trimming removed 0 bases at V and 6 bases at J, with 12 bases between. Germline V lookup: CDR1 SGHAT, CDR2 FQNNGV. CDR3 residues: CASSLDRGRGNEQFF. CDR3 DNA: TGTGCCAGCAGCTTAGATAGGGGGAGGGGCAATGAGCAGTTCTTC.

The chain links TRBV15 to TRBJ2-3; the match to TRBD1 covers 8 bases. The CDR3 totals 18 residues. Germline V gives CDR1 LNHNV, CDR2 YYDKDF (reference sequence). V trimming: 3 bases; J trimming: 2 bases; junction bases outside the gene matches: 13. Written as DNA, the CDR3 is TGTGCCACCAGCAGCGACAACAGGGGGAGAGGGGCCACAGATACGCAGTATTTT. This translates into CATSSDNRGRGATDTQYF.

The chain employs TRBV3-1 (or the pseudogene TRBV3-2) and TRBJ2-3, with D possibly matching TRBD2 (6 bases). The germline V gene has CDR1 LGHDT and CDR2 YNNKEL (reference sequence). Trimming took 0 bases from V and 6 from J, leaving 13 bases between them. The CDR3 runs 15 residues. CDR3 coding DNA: TGTGCCAGCAGCCAAGAGGTCGGGGGACGGGATACGCAGTATTTT. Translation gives CASSQEVGGRDTQYF.

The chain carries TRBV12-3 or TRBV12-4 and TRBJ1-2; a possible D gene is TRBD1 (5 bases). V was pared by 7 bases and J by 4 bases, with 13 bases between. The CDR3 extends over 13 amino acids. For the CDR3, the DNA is TGTGCCAGCAAACCTGGGGGGGGCTATGGCTACACCTTC. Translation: CASKPGGGYGYTF.

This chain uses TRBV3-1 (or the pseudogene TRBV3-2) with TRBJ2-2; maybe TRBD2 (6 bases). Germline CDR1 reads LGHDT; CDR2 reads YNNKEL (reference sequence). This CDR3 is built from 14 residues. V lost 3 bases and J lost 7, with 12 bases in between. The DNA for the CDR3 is TGTGCCAGCAGCCACGAATCGCGGGGCGGGGAGCTGTTTTTT. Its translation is CASSHESRGGELFF.

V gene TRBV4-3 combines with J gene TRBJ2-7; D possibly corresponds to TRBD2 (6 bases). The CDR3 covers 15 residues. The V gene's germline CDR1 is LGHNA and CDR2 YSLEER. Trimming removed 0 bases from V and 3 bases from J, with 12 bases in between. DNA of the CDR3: TGCGCCAGCAGCCAAGAGGCGCGGGATCGCTACGAGCAGTACTTC. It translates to CASSQEARDRYEQYF.

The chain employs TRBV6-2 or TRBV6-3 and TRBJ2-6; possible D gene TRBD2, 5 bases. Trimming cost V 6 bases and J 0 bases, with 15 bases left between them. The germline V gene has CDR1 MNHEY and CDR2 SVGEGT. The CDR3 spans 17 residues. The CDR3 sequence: CASSRGVQSSGANVLTF. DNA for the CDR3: TGTGCCAGCAGCCGGGGAGTTCAGAGCTCTGGGGCCAACGTCCTGACTTTC.

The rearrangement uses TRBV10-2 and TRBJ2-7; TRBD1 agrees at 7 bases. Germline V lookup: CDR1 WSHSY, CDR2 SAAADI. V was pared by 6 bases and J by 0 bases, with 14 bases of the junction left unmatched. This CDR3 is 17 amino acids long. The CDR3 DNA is TGCGCCAGCAGGGGGTGGGTCGGGACAGCAGGCTCCTACGAGCAGTACGTC. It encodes CASRGWVGTAGSYEQYV.

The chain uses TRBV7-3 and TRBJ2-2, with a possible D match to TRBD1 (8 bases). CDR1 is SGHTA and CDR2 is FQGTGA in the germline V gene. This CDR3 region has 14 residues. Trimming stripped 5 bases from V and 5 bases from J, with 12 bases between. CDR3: CASSGQGGTGELFF. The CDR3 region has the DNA TGTGCCAGCAGCGGACAGGGAGGGACCGGGGAGCTGTTTTTT.

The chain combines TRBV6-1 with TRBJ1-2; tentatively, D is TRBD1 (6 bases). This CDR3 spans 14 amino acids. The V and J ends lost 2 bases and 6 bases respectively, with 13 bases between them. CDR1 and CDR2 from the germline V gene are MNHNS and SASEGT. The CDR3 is CASSETKGVHGYTF. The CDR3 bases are TGTGCCAGCAGTGAAACGAAGGGGGTCCATGGCTACACCTTC.

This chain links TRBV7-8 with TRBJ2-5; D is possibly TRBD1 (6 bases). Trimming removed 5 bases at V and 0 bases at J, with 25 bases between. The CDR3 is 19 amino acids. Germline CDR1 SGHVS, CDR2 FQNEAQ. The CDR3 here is CASSARGIESARHQETQYF. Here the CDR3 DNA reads TGTGCCAGCAGCGCGAGGGGGATAGAGTCGGCCAGACACCAAGAGACCCAGTACTTC.

In DNA, the CDR3 is TGCGCCAGCAGCCAAGATATGGGACAGGGGAACTCCTACGAGCAGTACTTC. The encoded protein is CASSQDMGQGNSYEQYF. This rearrangement joins TRBV4-3 to TRBJ2-7; 10 bases fit TRBD1. CDR3 size: 17 residues. Germline-derived CDR1 and CDR2 are LGHNA and YSLEER. The ends lost 0 bases at V and 0 bases at J; junction bases unmatched: 5.

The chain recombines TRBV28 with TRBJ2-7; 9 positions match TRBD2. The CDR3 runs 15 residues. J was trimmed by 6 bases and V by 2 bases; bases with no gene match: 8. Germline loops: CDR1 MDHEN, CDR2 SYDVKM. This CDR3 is CASSLAGLAGSEQYV. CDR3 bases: TGTGCCAGCAGTTTAGCGGGTCTAGCGGGGAGCGAGCAGTACGTC.